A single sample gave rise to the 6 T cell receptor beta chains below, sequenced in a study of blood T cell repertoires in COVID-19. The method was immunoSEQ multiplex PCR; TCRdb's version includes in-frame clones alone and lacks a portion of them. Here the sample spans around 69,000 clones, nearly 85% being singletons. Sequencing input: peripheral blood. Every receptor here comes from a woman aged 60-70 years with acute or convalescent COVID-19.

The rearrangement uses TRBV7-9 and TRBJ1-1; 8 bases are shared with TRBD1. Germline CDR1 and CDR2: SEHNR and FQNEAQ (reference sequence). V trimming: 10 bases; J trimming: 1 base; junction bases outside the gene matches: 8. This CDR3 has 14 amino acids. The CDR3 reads CATGQGLTNTEAFF. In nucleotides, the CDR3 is TGTGCCACAGGACAGGGTCTAACGAACACTGAAGCTTTCTTT.

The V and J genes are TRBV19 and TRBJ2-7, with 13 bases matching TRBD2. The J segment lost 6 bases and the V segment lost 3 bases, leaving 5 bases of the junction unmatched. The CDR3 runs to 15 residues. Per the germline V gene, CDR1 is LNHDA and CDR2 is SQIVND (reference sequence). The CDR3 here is CASSIRTSGSSEQYF. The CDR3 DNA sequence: TGTGCCAGTAGTATCCGGACTAGCGGGAGCTCCGAGCAGTACTTC.

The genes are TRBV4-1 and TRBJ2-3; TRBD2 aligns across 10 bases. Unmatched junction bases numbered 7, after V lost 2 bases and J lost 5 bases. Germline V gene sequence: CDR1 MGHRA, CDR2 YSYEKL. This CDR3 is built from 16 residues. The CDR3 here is CASSQLGTSVRDTQYF. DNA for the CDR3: TGCGCCAGCAGCCAACTTGGGACTAGCGTTAGAGATACGCAGTATTTT.

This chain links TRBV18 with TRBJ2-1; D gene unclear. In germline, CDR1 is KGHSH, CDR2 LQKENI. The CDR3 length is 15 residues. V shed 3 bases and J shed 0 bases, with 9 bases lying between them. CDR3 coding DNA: TGTGCCAGCTCACCGAGGCAGAGCTCCTACAATGAGCAGTTCTTC. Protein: CASSPRQSSYNEQFF.

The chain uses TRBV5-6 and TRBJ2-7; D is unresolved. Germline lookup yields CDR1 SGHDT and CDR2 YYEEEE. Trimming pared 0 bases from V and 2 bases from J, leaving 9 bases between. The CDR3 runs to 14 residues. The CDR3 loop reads CASSLVAAPYEQYF. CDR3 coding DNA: TGTGCCAGCAGCTTGGTCGCGGCTCCCTACGAGCAGTACTTC.

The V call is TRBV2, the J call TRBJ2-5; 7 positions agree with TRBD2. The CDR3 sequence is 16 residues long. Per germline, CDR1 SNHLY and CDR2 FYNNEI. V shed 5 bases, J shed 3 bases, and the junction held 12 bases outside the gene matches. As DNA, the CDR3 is TGTGCCAGCAGTCCCACGGGGGGAATTCAAAAAGAGACCCAGTACTTC. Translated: CASSPTGGIQKETQYF.